This TCR beta chain was observed in a study of regulatory T cells in long-lasting Graves disease. Study-wide results and limits: Favored usage of TRBV28, TRBJ1-2 and TRBJ2-5 was recorded in persistent disease. With approximately 2,500 shared public clonotypes, persistent patients exceeded new patients, who shared over 850.

Germline V lookup: CDR1 GTSNPN, CDR2 SVGIG (reference sequence). With 5 bases removed from V and 7 bases from J, the gap between germline ends came to 15 bases. The CDR3 is 12 residues long. This clonotype was counted at least ten times. Its antigen is as yet unknown. CDR3 regions were amplified by Arm-PCR using iRepertoire HTBI primers to build TCR beta libraries. In TCRdb, the multiplex PCR reads were re-called with MiXCR into one record per CDR3 protein. The table has 500,000 or so distinct CDR3 sequences, 11% to 15% seen once. Time point defined: newly diagnosed GD, antithyroid drugs for less than 3 months. PBMCs were the source of the RNA used for TCR sequencing. In addition, the sample was reused for a study of T cells in Graves' hyperthyroidism and ophthalmopathy.

V and J are TRBV30 and TRBJ2-7, with D perhaps matching TRBD2 (6 bases). The starting material was peripheral blood mononuclear cells (PBMCs), obtained at new diagnosis, from a patient treated with antithyroid drugs. This receptor was obtained from a woman aged 45-65 years with Graves disease. Here the CDR3 reads CAWGGTRREQYF. Written as DNA, the CDR3 is TGTGCCTGGGGGGGGACGCGGAGGGAGCAGTACTTC. The full variable domain, completed using reference TRBV30 and TRBJ2-7, is SQTIHQWPATLVQPVGSPLSLECTVEGTSNPNLYWYRQAAGRGLQLLFYSVGIGQISSEVPQNLSASRPQDRQFILSSKKLLLSDSGFYLCAWGGTRREQYFGPGTRLTVT.